A single sample gave rise to the 18 T cell receptor beta chains below, sequenced in a study of blood T cell repertoires in COVID-19. Some clones are missing from TCRdb's copy, which holds only in-frame ones; the method was immunoSEQ multiplex PCR. The sample has approximately 160,000 clones, approximately 87% seen once. Sequencing used PBMCs or T cells enriched from blood (not recorded which). Every receptor here comes from a woman between 50 and 59 years old who had recovered from COVID-19.

This clone showed up just once. The V call is TRBV28, the J call TRBJ2-3; 7 bases align to TRBD1. The CDR3 is made up of 15 amino acids. With 6 bases clipped from V and 2 bases from J, the junction kept 8 bases outside the gene matches. The germline CDR1 and CDR2 sequences are MDHEN and SYDVKM. The CDR3 bases are TGTGCCAGCAGGGGGCCAGGGGGTTACACAGATACGCAGTATTTT. Translating it yields CASRGPGGYTDTQYF.

The V gene is TRBV27, the J gene TRBJ1-2; D ambiguous. V was trimmed by 1 base and J by 2 bases, leaving 14 bases between them. The CDR3 length is 16 residues. CDR1 MNHEY and CDR2 SMNVEV come from the germline V gene (reference sequence). CDR3 amino acids: CASSLLPPRPNYGYTF. CDR3 nucleotide sequence: TGTGCCAGCAGTTTATTGCCCCCGCGCCCCAACTATGGCTACACCTTC.

This clone occurred once. The gene calls are TRBV7-9 and TRBJ2-3, with unresolved D. The germline V gene encodes CDR1 SEHNR and CDR2 FQNEAQ (reference sequence). V dropped 3 bases and J dropped 6 bases, with 7 bases sitting between them. The CDR3 extends over 12 amino acids. For the CDR3, the DNA is TGTGCCAGCAGCTTGTCGAGGGATACGCAGTATTTT. It yields the protein CASSLSRDTQYF.

This chain uses TRBV30 with TRBJ1-3; D gene uncertain. Trimming stripped 3 bases from V and 8 bases from J, with 17 bases between. Germline V gene data show CDR1 as GTSNPN and CDR2 as SVGIG (reference sequence). This CDR3 has 14 residues. This CDR3 reads CAWRAPSPRDTIYF. In DNA form, the CDR3 reads TGTGCCTGGAGGGCCCCGAGCCCGCGGGACACCATATATTTT.

The chain uses TRBV5-3 and TRBJ2-7, with D perhaps TRBD1 (5 bases). TRBV5-3 is marked as an open reading frame, function uncertain. The CDR3 consists of 13 residues. The ends were cut back, 4 bases at V and 2 bases at J, with 10 bases in the middle. CDR3 nucleotide sequence: TGTGCCAGAAGCCCTGGGGCAGCCTACGAGCAGTACGTC. Translating gives CARSPGAAYEQYV.

CDR3 coding DNA: TGTGCCAGCAGCGGACAGGGCTATGGCTACACCTTC. Its protein is CASSGQGYGYTF. This chain joins TRBV12-3 or TRBV12-4 and TRBJ1-2; 8 bases fit TRBD1. The V segment lost 6 bases and the J segment 4 bases; nucleotides outside the gene matches: 1. This CDR3 spans 12 amino acids.

This chain joins TRBV2 and TRBJ2-5; D is perhaps TRBD2 (5 bases). The CDR3 is made up of 13 amino acids. Germline assignment: CDR1 SNHLY and CDR2 FYNNEI. Trimming cost V 5 bases and J 1 base, with 8 bases left between them. CDR3: CASSIEGQETQYF. Here the CDR3 DNA reads TGTGCCAGCAGTATAGAGGGCCAAGAGACCCAGTACTTC.

The chain recombines TRBV5-8 with TRBJ1-5, with TRBD1 matching over 7 bases. Germline values: CDR1 SGHTS, CDR2 YDEGEE. Trimming at V came to 3 bases and at J to 8 bases, leaving 8 bases not matched to a gene. CDR3 length: 14 residues. CDR3 DNA sequence: TGTGCCAGCAGCTCAGACAGGGCCCCCAAGCCCCAGCATTTT. Translating gives CASSSDRAPKPQHF.

V is TRBV6-5 and J is TRBJ1-3; D gene uncertain. The CDR3 sequence is 12 residues long. V lost 8 bases, J lost 2 bases, and 7 bases lay in between. Germline CDR1 MNHEY, CDR2 SVGAGI. CDR3 nucleotide sequence: TGTGCCAGCCGGGGAGCTGGAAACACCATATATTTT. Its translation: CASRGAGNTIYF.

This chain uses TRBV28 with TRBJ1-4, with D uncertain. This CDR3 has 14 residues. Trimming shortened V by 5 bases and J by 8 bases, and 15 bases separated the two germline ends. Germline V CDR1 and CDR2: MDHEN, SYDVKM. CDR3 sequence: CASSPQAGGEKLFF. The CDR3 bases are TGTGCCAGCAGTCCCCAGGCAGGTGGGGAAAAACTGTTTTTT.

The chain is built from TRBV28 and TRBJ1-3; D gene uncertain. Germline CDR1 MDHEN, CDR2 SYDVKM. Trimming left V 4 bases short and J 0 bases short, with 16 bases between. This CDR3 spans 17 amino acids. CDR3 nucleotide sequence: TGTGCCAGCAGTTACCTTCTCTTACTTAGCTCTGGAAACACCATATATTTT. Translating it yields CASSYLLLLSSGNTIYF.

This clone was recorded only once. The rearrangement uses TRBV7-2 and TRBJ1-3, with 7 bases identical to TRBD1. With 1 base clipped from V and 2 bases from J, the junction kept 11 bases outside the gene matches. This CDR3 contains 18 residues. The germline V gene has CDR1 SGHTA and CDR2 FQGNSA. This chain's CDR3 is CASSLGQGEVVPGNTIYF. The CDR3 nucleotides are TGTGCCAGCAGCTTAGGCCAGGGGGAAGTGGTGCCTGGAAACACCATATATTTT.

This chain uses TRBV28 with TRBJ1-1, with 12 bases matching TRBD1. Germline-derived CDR1 and CDR2 are MDHEN and SYDVKM. With 4 bases clipped from V and 4 bases from J, the junction kept 7 bases outside the gene matches. The CDR3 contains 16 residues. CDR3 nucleotide sequence: TGTGCCAGCAGTTCGCCCGGGACAGGGGGCTTCACTGAAGCTTTCTTT. It encodes CASSSPGTGGFTEAFF.

V and J are TRBV27 and TRBJ1-2, with no clear D. The CDR3 runs to 14 residues. V lost 6 bases and J 4 bases, leaving 15 bases between the germline ends. Germline assignment: CDR1 MNHEY and CDR2 SMNVEV (reference sequence). CDR3 sequence reads: CASSRDPGFYGYTF. The CDR3 DNA sequence: TGTGCCAGCAGCCGCGATCCGGGTTTCTATGGCTACACCTTC.

The chain employs TRBV6-1 and TRBJ1-1; possible D gene TRBD1, 6 bases. The germline V gene has CDR1 MNHNS and CDR2 SASEGT. Trimming cost V 2 bases and J 0 bases, with 10 bases left between them. CDR3 length equals 15 residues. The CDR3 region has the DNA TGTGCCAGCAGTGAACCGGCAGGGGTGAACACTGAAGCTTTCTTT. It codes for CASSEPAGVNTEAFF.

The chain uses TRBV6-5 and TRBJ1-1; TRBD1 matches at 9 bases. The CDR3 sequence is 15 residues long. The germline CDR1 and CDR2 sequences are MNHEY and SVGAGI. With V trimmed by 6 bases and J by 4 bases, 9 bases remained unmatched. CDR3 region: CASSRAQGALTEAFF. The DNA for the CDR3 is TGTGCCAGCAGCCGAGCACAGGGGGCCCTCACTGAAGCTTTCTTT.

The chain recombines TRBV30 with TRBJ2-5; 14 nucleotides agree with TRBD2. The CDR3 is 15 amino acids. Germline values: CDR1 GTSNPN, CDR2 SVGIG (reference sequence). J gave up 4 bases and V 5 bases, and 6 bases lay outside the gene matches. Here the CDR3 DNA reads TGTGCCTGGGGGGAAGGGACTAGCGGGGGAGAGACCCAGTACTTC. Translating gives CAWGEGTSGGETQYF.

The rearrangement links TRBV25-1 to TRBJ2-7; the match to TRBD1 covers 9 bases. The CDR3 is made up of 13 amino acids. CDR1 is MGHDK and CDR2 is SYGVNS in the germline V gene. The CDR3 loop is CASSDLGDRDAAV. The CDR3 DNA reads as TGTGCCAGCAGTGATTTAGGGGACAGGGATGCGGCCGTC.